A single sample is the source of the 27 T cell receptor beta chains below, sequenced in a study of CD4 T cells in relation to SARS-CoV-2 and coronaviruses. Clones were sequenced by immunoSEQ multiplex PCR, and TCRdb holds only the in-frame ones, with some missing. The table lists some 30,000 clones, around 76% of them singletons, with 15% to 20% in the top ten. No antigens are known for them. CD4+ T cells from unexposed donors were obtained before the COVID-19 pandemic (2011-2018). Isolation of CD4+ T cells took place after approximately 11 days in culture. Specimen: CD4+ T cells from PBMCs, cultured in vitro. These TCRs come from a human donor in good health.

The genes are TRBV10-3 and TRBJ2-3, with TRBD1 identical over 7 bases. The trim removed 0 bases at V and 1 base at J, leaving 10 bases unmatched. Germline CDR1 ENHRY, CDR2 SYGVKD. CDR3 length: 18 amino acids. The CDR3: CAISESALQGSRTDTQYF. Here the CDR3 DNA reads TGTGCCATCAGTGAGTCGGCCCTACAGGGGTCACGCACAGATACGCAGTATTTT.

A few counts support this clone. The chain couples TRBV19 to TRBJ2-5; D ambiguous. Germline V gene data show CDR1 as LNHDA and CDR2 as SQIVND (reference sequence). V lost 4 bases, J lost 1 base, and 10 bases lay in between. This CDR3 region has 14 residues. In DNA, the CDR3 is TGTGCCAGTAGTACACCATTCACCCAAGAGACCCAGTACTTC. This translates into CASSTPFTQETQYF. The full variable domain, with the rest looked up from reference TRBV19 and TRBJ2-5, is DGGITQSPKYLFRKEGQNVTLSCEQNLNHDAMYWYRQDPGQGLRLIYYSQIVNDFQKGDIAEGYSVSREKKESFPLTVTSAQKNPTAFYLCASSTPFTQETQYFGPGTRLLVL.

The V gene is TRBV27, the J gene TRBJ2-7, with TRBD1 matching 10 bases. V dropped 4 bases and J dropped 6; count of bases not matched to a gene: 9. Germline CDR1 and CDR2: MNHEY and SMNVEV (reference sequence). The length of the CDR3 is 15 residues. DNA of the CDR3: TGTGCCAGCAGTTATTGGGACAGGGGCGCCGGCGAGCAGTACTTC. Encoded protein: CASSYWDRGAGEQYF.

A single count supports this clone. This chain connects TRBV19 to TRBJ2-1, with D uncertain. Germline values: CDR1 LNHDA, CDR2 SQIVND (reference sequence). This CDR3 contains 15 residues. V lost 5 bases, J lost 4 bases, and 15 bases lay in between. The CDR3 DNA reads as TGTGCCAGTAGTCCCTCCTTAACCCTGTACAATGAGCAGTTCTTC. Encoded protein: CASSPSLTLYNEQFF.

This clone was counted a single time. V gene TRBV3-1 (or the pseudogene TRBV3-2) combines with J gene TRBJ1-1; D is perhaps TRBD1 (6 bases). The CDR3 has 14 residues. CDR1 LGHDT and CDR2 YNNKEL come from the germline V gene (reference sequence). Trimming left V 5 bases short and J 10 bases short, with 20 bases between. CDR3 in amino acids: CASSSSDRLAGAFF. The CDR3 DNA reads as TGTGCCAGCAGCTCCTCAGACAGGCTTGCGGGAGCTTTCTTT.

This chain connects TRBV12-3 or TRBV12-4 to TRBJ1-2; D gene ambiguous. This CDR3 contains 13 residues. Trimming shortened V by 1 base and J by 4 bases, and 7 bases separated the two germline ends. Here the CDR3 reads CASSLGPVYGYTF. CDR3 DNA: TGTGCCAGCAGTTTAGGGCCAGTCTATGGCTACACCTTC.

J is TRBJ1-2 and V is TRBV7-2; D is perhaps TRBD1 (6 bases). Germline assignment: CDR1 SGHTA and CDR2 FQGNSA. The CDR3 covers 12 residues. Trimming took 5 bases from V and 5 from J, leaving 9 bases between them. The chain's CDR3 is CASSPQGYGYTF. CDR3 nucleotide sequence: TGTGCCAGCAGCCCTCAGGGGTATGGCTACACCTTC.

This clone was detected only once. The chain recombines TRBV5-4 with TRBJ1-2; 7 bases line up with TRBD1. The junction had 4 bases not matched to a gene; V was cut back by 4 bases and J by 4 bases. CDR1 is SGHNT, CDR2 YYREEE, per germline (reference sequence). The CDR3 runs to 13 residues. Written as DNA, the CDR3 is TGTGCCAGCAGCGCGGACAGGAGCTATGGCTACACCTTC. It codes for CASSADRSYGYTF. Complete variable domain (other parts from reference TRBV5-4 and TRBJ1-2): ETGVTQSPTHLIKTRGQQVTLRCSSQSGHNTVSWYQQALGQGPQFIFQYYREEENGRGNFPPRFSGLQFPNYSSELNVNALELDDSALYLCASSADRSYGYTFGSGTRLTVV.

This chain connects TRBV19 to TRBJ2-5; 10 bases align to TRBD1. V lost 5 bases to trimming and J lost 7 bases; unmatched junction nucleotides: 4. This CDR3 comprises 13 residues. Germline V CDR1 and CDR2: LNHDA, SQIVND (reference sequence). CDR3 sequence: CASSPGQGGTQYF. CDR3 in DNA: TGTGCCAGTAGTCCAGGACAGGGGGGGACCCAGTACTTC.

The rearrangement links TRBV7-9 to TRBJ1-1; D not resolved. Germline lookup yields CDR1 SEHNR and CDR2 FQNEAQ (reference sequence). The V end lost 3 bases, the J end lost 6 bases, and 11 bases lay between the germline ends. This CDR3 is 13 amino acids long. The CDR3 DNA reads as TGTGCCAGCAGCTTGGAAGGGTTCGCTGAAGCTTTCTTT. Translation gives CASSLEGFAEAFF.

This clone has a single count. V and J are TRBV30 and TRBJ1-1; D is undetermined. The CDR3 is 11 amino acids. Germline V lookup: CDR1 GTSNPN, CDR2 SVGIG (reference sequence). Trimming pared 2 bases from V and 3 bases from J, leaving 4 bases between. The CDR3 bases are TGTGCCTGGAGTCGCGACACTGAAGCTTTCTTT. Translated: CAWSRDTEAFF.

This clone was seen once. The rearrangement links TRBV5-4 to TRBJ1-4; 8 nucleotides agree with TRBD1. The CDR3 sequence is 16 residues long. V lost 4 bases to trimming and J lost 7 bases; unmatched junction nucleotides: 12. Germline V lookup: CDR1 SGHNT, CDR2 YYREEE (reference sequence). The CDR3 is CASSAGTGRFGEKLFF. CDR3 DNA sequence: TGTGCCAGCAGCGCAGGGACAGGACGGTTTGGTGAAAAACTGTTTTTT.

The chain recombines TRBV7-2 with TRBJ2-7, with 11 bases identical to TRBD2. J gave up 7 bases and V 3 bases, and 5 bases lay outside the gene matches. Germline values: CDR1 SGHTA, CDR2 FQGNSA. The CDR3 runs to 14 residues. The CDR3 loop is CASSFSGRAREQYF. CDR3 DNA sequence: TGTGCCAGCAGCTTTAGCGGGAGGGCCCGGGAGCAGTACTTC.

The chain is built from TRBV19 and TRBJ2-7; D remains ambiguous. Trimming shortened V by 5 bases and J by 3 bases, and 8 bases separated the two germline ends. This CDR3 is built from 12 residues. Germline assignment: CDR1 LNHDA and CDR2 SQIVND (reference sequence). In nucleotides, the CDR3 is TGTGCCAGTAGTGTGTGGCACTACGAGCAGTACTTC. It is translated as CASSVWHYEQYF.

V is TRBV29-1 and J is TRBJ1-5, with TRBD1 matching 10 bases. CDR3 length equals 12 residues. Germline values: CDR1 SQVTM, CDR2 ANQGSEA. This CDR3 reads CIRTGGLQPQHF. CDR3 sequence (DNA): TGCATCAGGACAGGGGGTCTTCAGCCCCAGCATTTT.

The chain uses TRBV4-3 and TRBJ2-7; possibly TRBD2 for D (7 bases). This CDR3 has 18 amino acids. Per germline, CDR1 LGHNA and CDR2 YSLEER. V was clipped by 0 bases and J by 3 bases, with 21 bases between them. The CDR3 bases are TGCGCCAGCAGCCAAGAGAGGGGGGGTTTCGACAGAGACTACGAGCAGTACTTC. Encoded protein: CASSQERGGFDRDYEQYF.

This clone was counted only a few times. The chain joins TRBV6-2 or TRBV6-3 to TRBJ2-1, with D possibly being TRBD1 (6 bases). This CDR3 has 12 amino acids. Germline-derived CDR1 and CDR2 are MNHEY and SVGEGT. The germline V and J ends were trimmed by 6 bases and 9 bases, with 12 bases remaining between them. CDR3 bases: TGTGCCAGCAGCCCAACAGGGCGTGAGCAGTTCTTC. It encodes CASSPTGREQFF.

The V and J genes are TRBV5-4 and TRBJ2-7; 11 bases fit TRBD2. This CDR3 has 15 amino acids. J lost 6 bases, V lost 2 bases, and 7 bases had no gene match. CDR1 is SGHNT and CDR2 is YYREEE in the germline V gene (reference sequence). CDR3 DNA: TGTGCCAGCAGCTTATCGTTAGCGGGAGGGCTCGAGCAGTACTTC. Amino acid sequence: CASSLSLAGGLEQYF. Full variable domain (rest looked up from reference TRBV5-4 and TRBJ2-7): ETGVTQSPTHLIKTRGQQVTLRCSSQSGHNTVSWYQQALGQGPQFIFQYYREEENGRGNFPPRFSGLQFPNYSSELNVNALELDDSALYLCASSLSLAGGLEQYFGPGTRLTVT.

The chain joins TRBV5-1 to TRBJ1-2; D ambiguous. Between the trimmed V and J ends, which lost 0 bases and 4 bases, there was a span of 7 bases. The CDR3 is 13 residues long. CDR1 is SGHRS, CDR2 YFSETQ, per germline. In nucleotides, the CDR3 is TGCGCCAGCAGCTTGGAGGGAGTCTATGGCTACACCTTC. It codes for CASSLEGVYGYTF.

This sequence joins TRBV5-1 and TRBJ2-2; 7 bases map to TRBD1. CDR3 length equals 15 residues. The ends lost 0 bases at V and 3 bases at J; junction bases unmatched: 2. Germline CDR1 SGHRS, CDR2 YFSETQ. The DNA of the CDR3 is TGCGCCAGCAGCTTGGACAGGGGTTACACCGGGGAGCTGTTTTTT. Its protein is CASSLDRGYTGELFF.

The V gene is TRBV25-1, the J gene TRBJ2-3; TRBD1 matches at 10 bases. V gave up 2 bases and J gave up 4 bases; unmatched junction bases: 3. Germline CDR1 and CDR2: MGHDK and SYGVNS. The CDR3 has 15 amino acids. CDR3 bases: TGTGCCAGCAGTGAAGACAGGGGGCGCGCAGATACGCAGTATTTT. Its protein product is CASSEDRGRADTQYF. The full variable domain, in which reference TRBV25-1 and TRBJ2-3 provide the parts outside the CDR3, is EADIYQTPRYLVIGTGKKITLECSQTMGHDKMYWYQQDPGMELHLIHYSYGVNSTEKGDLSSESTVSRIRTEHFPLTLESARPSHTSQYLCASSEDRGRADTQYFGPGTRLTVL.

This clone was seen a handful of times. The chain couples TRBV28 to TRBJ1-1; D not resolved. The CDR3 runs 11 residues. The ends were cut back, 5 bases at V and 11 bases at J, with 12 bases in the middle. In germline, CDR1 is MDHEN, CDR2 SYDVKM. CDR3 sequence: CASSRQSGAFF. In nucleotides, the CDR3 is TGTGCCAGCAGTCGCCAAAGTGGCGCTTTCTTT.

This clone was observed once. The chain uses TRBV10-3 and TRBJ1-1, with D unresolved. Germline values: CDR1 ENHRY, CDR2 SYGVKD. There are 15 residues in the CDR3. Trimming pared 4 bases from V and 1 base from J, leaving 13 bases between. The CDR3, as DNA: TGTGCCATCAGTGCTTCCGTACTGGGGAACACTGAAGCTTTCTTT. Its protein is CAISASVLGNTEAFF.

The chain combines TRBV2 with TRBJ1-1; D call uncertain. Looked up from germline, CDR1 is SNHLY and CDR2 is FYNNEI. Trimming left V 6 bases short and J 5 bases short, with 10 bases between. The CDR3 is 12 amino acids. CDR3 in DNA: TGTGCCAGCAGCGCCAGGATGACTGAAGCTTTCTTT. This codes for CASSARMTEAFF.

The gene calls are TRBV19 and TRBJ2-1; 9 nucleotides match TRBD2. Looked up from germline, CDR1 is LNHDA and CDR2 is SQIVND (reference sequence). J gave up 14 bases and V 3 bases, and 11 bases lay outside the gene matches. This CDR3 contains 14 residues. The chain's CDR3 is CASSIGGRAGEKFF. The CDR3 nucleotides read TGTGCCAGTAGTATTGGCGGGAGGGCCGGGGAGAAGTTCTTC.

The chain combines TRBV21-1 with TRBJ2-6; the table's D call of TRBD2 was not tested on the DNA. TRBV21-1 is a pseudogene locus. The CDR3 extends over 18 amino acids. CDR3 nucleotides: TGTGCCAGCAGCCTCCGCCCACTTCGGGACTTAGGGGCCAACGTCCTGACTTTC. Its protein product is CASSLRPLRDLGANVLTF.

The genes are TRBV25-1 and TRBJ1-2; tentatively, D is TRBD1 (6 bases). The CDR3 has 14 residues. Germline V gives CDR1 MGHDK, CDR2 SYGVNS. Deletions cut 3 bases from V and 4 bases from J, with 12 bases between. The CDR3 loop is CASSEPDRGYGYTF. For the CDR3, the DNA is TGTGCCAGCAGTGAGCCGGACAGAGGCTATGGCTACACCTTC.